Following are 23 T cell receptor beta chains from one sample sequenced in a study of CD8 T cells in ankylosing spondylitis (dated by TCRdb to about 2017). To prepare the library, 5' RACE was applied. This sample was sequenced with an Illumina HiSeq 2500. The public reads were run again by TCRdb, first through fastp at Q25 and then through MiXCR, and only productive beta chains were kept. Every entry covers one CDR3 protein and lists the most common genes and DNA from its rows. The sample contains roughly 48,000 distinct CDR3 sequences, around 7.4% of them found a single time. Of the sample, approximately 8% is held by the ten largest clones. The specimen sequenced was blood, either unsorted or a sorted T cell fraction (not recorded which). All receptors come from a female donor with ankylosing spondylitis or in good health (not recorded which).

Many counts were recorded for this clonotype. The chain links TRBV5-1 to TRBJ2-7; 8 bases line up with TRBD1. Germline lookup yields CDR1 SGHRS and CDR2 YFSETQ. The CDR3 length is 13 residues. The junction had 4 bases not matched to a gene; V was cut back by 4 bases and J by 4 bases. In DNA form, the CDR3 reads TGCGCCAGCAGCCCAGGGGGCGCGTACGAGCAGTACTTC. Translated, it gives CASSPGGAYEQYF.

This clonotype appeared many times. The genes are TRBV6-2 or TRBV6-3 and TRBJ2-7, with a tentative D call TRBD1 (5 bases). The germline V and J ends were trimmed by 5 bases and 0 bases, with 17 bases remaining between them. Germline loops: CDR1 MNHEY, CDR2 SVGEGT. The CDR3 has 16 amino acids. This chain's CDR3 is CASSSRGIGSSYEQYF. The CDR3 DNA reads TGTGCCAGCAGTAGTAGGGGCATCGGATCCTCCTACGAGCAGTACTTC.

This clonotype has a count of ten or more. The CDR3: CASSETSGGPNEQFF. CDR3 coding DNA: TGTGCCAGCAGCGAGACTAGCGGGGGGCCGAATGAGCAGTTCTTC. This chain uses TRBV6-1 with TRBJ2-1, with TRBD2 matching 13 bases. The CDR3 consists of 15 residues. Germline CDR1 MNHNS, CDR2 SASEGT. V was clipped by 6 bases and J by 7 bases; unmatched bases: 6.

Only a few counts were recorded for this clonotype. The chain has TRBV27 and TRBJ2-3, with D possibly matching TRBD2 (5 bases). The CDR3 has 14 amino acids. V lost 2 bases, J lost 5 bases, and 11 bases lay in between. Germline CDR1 and CDR2: MNHEY and SMNVEV (reference sequence). CDR3 in DNA: TGTGCCAGCAGTTTAGGAGGCTATGGAGATACGCAGTATTTT. This encodes CASSLGGYGDTQYF.

This clonotype was detected ten times or more. V gene TRBV7-8 combines with J gene TRBJ2-3, with 16 bases that match TRBD2. The junction had 2 bases not matched to a gene; V was cut back by 4 bases and J by 1 base. The CDR3 is 17 amino acids. Germline CDR1 and CDR2: SGHVS and FQNEAQ. DNA for the CDR3: TGTGCCAGCAGCTACGGGACTAGCGGGGGGGGCACAGATACGCAGTATTTT. It specifies CASSYGTSGGGTDTQYF.

In its sample, this clonotype was seen many times. V and J are TRBV7-2 and TRBJ2-3; 9 bases are shared with TRBD2. CDR1 is SGHTA and CDR2 is FQGNSA in the germline V gene. This CDR3 spans 14 amino acids. V was pared by 5 bases and J by 4 bases, with 4 bases of the junction left unmatched. The CDR3 loop reads CASSPRTSADTQYF. The CDR3 DNA sequence: TGTGCCAGCAGCCCTAGGACTAGCGCAGATACGCAGTATTTT.

This clonotype was seen many times. The chain uses TRBV5-1 and TRBJ2-2; D may be TRBD2 (5 bases). This CDR3 region has 13 residues. The germline V gene encodes CDR1 SGHRS and CDR2 YFSETQ. V was pared by 8 bases and J by 2 bases, with 10 bases between. The CDR3 is CASSGGNTGELFF. The CDR3 DNA follows: TGCGCCAGTAGTGGAGGAAACACCGGGGAGCTGTTTTTT.

V is TRBV19 and J is TRBJ2-3, with 8 bases lining up with TRBD2. This CDR3 has 14 residues. The V gene end was trimmed by 10 bases and the J gene end by 2 bases; junction bases not matched to a gene: 8. CDR1 LNHDA and CDR2 SQIVND come from the germline V gene (reference sequence). The CDR3 protein is CATKTGGDTDTQYF. The CDR3 DNA reads TGTGCCACCAAAACCGGGGGGGACACAGATACGCAGTATTTT.

This clonotype was seen ten or more times. This sequence joins TRBV3-1 and TRBJ1-5; D not certain. The CDR3 is made up of 13 amino acids. Deletions cut 1 base from V and 4 bases from J, with 5 bases between. Germline assignment: CDR1 LGHDT and CDR2 YNNKEL (reference sequence). DNA of the CDR3: TGTGCCAGCAGCCAAGGAAAAAATCAGCCCCAGCATTTT. Amino acid sequence: CASSQGKNQPQHF.

This clonotype was recorded at least ten times. J is TRBJ1-2 and V is TRBV6-5; no definite D call. The V end was cut by 0 bases, the J end by 8 bases, with 13 bases between. Germline assignment: CDR1 MNHEY and CDR2 SVGAGI. This CDR3 comprises 14 residues. CDR3 sequence reads: CASSYSATTRGYTF. DNA of the CDR3: TGTGCCAGCAGTTACTCGGCCACTACCAGAGGCTACACCTTC.

This clonotype was picked up many times. This chain uses TRBV5-1 with TRBJ2-7; D is ambiguous. The V gene lost 2 bases and the J gene lost 2 bases, with 11 bases spanning the gap. This CDR3 spans 14 amino acids. CDR1 and CDR2 (germline): SGHRS, YFSETQ. Here the CDR3 reads CASSFRTEPYEQYF. Written as DNA, the CDR3 is TGCGCCAGCAGCTTTAGGACGGAACCCTACGAGCAGTACTTC.

This clonotype was seen ten or more times. The genes are TRBV7-8 and TRBJ2-7; D remains unclear. The germline V gene has CDR1 SGHVS and CDR2 FQNEAQ. This CDR3 has 16 amino acids. V lost 0 bases, J lost 4 bases, and 16 bases lay in between. The DNA for the CDR3 is TGTGCCAGCAGCTTAGCGCCGGCGGCCTCGCCATACGAGCAGTACGTC. It is translated as CASSLAPAASPYEQYV.

There are many counts of this clonotype. The chain combines TRBV29-1 with TRBJ2-7, with D perhaps matching TRBD1 (5 bases). Germline CDR1 and CDR2: SQVTM and ANQGSEA. V was clipped by 5 bases and J by 0 bases, with 17 bases between them. CDR3 length: 15 residues. For the CDR3, the DNA is TGCAGCGTTCCTGACCCAGGGTCGAGCTCCTACGAGCAGTACTTC. This gives the protein CSVPDPGSSSYEQYF.

This clonotype was observed at least ten times. The chain joins TRBV6-2 or TRBV6-3 to TRBJ2-1; 10 bases map to TRBD2. After removal of 2 bases from V and 9 bases from J, the junction contained 7 bases not matched to a gene. This CDR3 spans 15 amino acids. From germline, CDR1 is MNHEY and CDR2 SVGEGT. The CDR3 DNA is TGTGCCAGCAGTTACGGGCCTAGCGGGGGAGGTGAGCAGTTCTTC. It translates to CASSYGPSGGGEQFF.

This clonotype was detected ten times or more. The chain has TRBV3-1 and TRBJ2-7; a weak D match, TRBD1 (5 bases). Germline V CDR1 and CDR2: LGHDT, YNNKEL (reference sequence). This CDR3 contains 15 residues. Trimming shortened V by 0 bases and J by 5 bases, and 14 bases separated the two germline ends. The CDR3 loop is CASSQDLTGKHEQYV. CDR3 DNA sequence: TGTGCCAGCAGCCAAGATTTAACAGGCAAACACGAGCAGTACGTC.

Many counts were recorded for this clonotype. The junction shows a germline mismatch at one end, possibly a read error. This rearrangement joins TRBV18 to TRBJ2-4; D perhaps matches TRBD1 (6 bases). The germline gives CDR1 KGHSH, CDR2 LQKENI. The CDR3 covers 16 residues. CDR3 protein: CANSPPSQGAKNIQYF. The CDR3 region has the DNA TGTGCCAACTCACCACCGTCACAGGGTGCCAAAAACATTCAGTACTTC.

This clonotype was detected ten times or more. The V call is TRBV20-1, the J call TRBJ2-7; D gene ambiguous. The germline V gene has CDR1 DFQATT and CDR2 SNEGSKA (reference sequence). Trimming pared 3 bases from V and 2 bases from J, leaving 11 bases between. The CDR3 loop spans 13 amino acids. The CDR3: CSASSAGPYEQYF. The CDR3 DNA sequence: TGCAGTGCTAGCAGTGCCGGACCCTACGAGCAGTACTTC.

The chain carries TRBV12-3 or TRBV12-4 and TRBJ1-1, with D possibly matching TRBD1 (6 bases). The germline V and J ends were trimmed by 10 bases and 1 base, with 16 bases remaining between them. This CDR3 region has 14 residues. CDR3 nucleotide sequence: TGTGCCACCAAGAGGGGGGCAGGGAACACTGAAGCTTTCTTT. Protein product: CATKRGAGNTEAFF.

This clonotype was seen repeatedly, ten times or more. This clone may be a read error of a much larger clone one base away. This chain links TRBV3-2 with TRBJ2-2; the table gives TRBD2 as D, unverified against the DNA. TRBV3-2 counts as a pseudogene. This CDR3 spans 18 amino acids. CDR3 protein: CACSQGTSGGSSTGELFF. DNA for the CDR3: TGTGCCTGCAGCCAAGGGACTAGCGGGGGATCGAGCACCGGGGAGCTGTTTTTT.

This clonotype was seen ten or more times. V usage is TRBV4-2 and J usage is TRBJ2-3; TRBD2 aligns across 10 bases. The germline gives CDR1 LGHNA, CDR2 YNFKEQ. J lost 0 bases, V lost 5 bases, and 5 bases had no gene match. The CDR3 totals 16 residues. The chain's CDR3 is CASSALLAGSTDTQYF. The CDR3 region has the DNA TGTGCCAGCAGCGCCCTACTAGCGGGGAGCACAGATACGCAGTATTTT.

This clonotype was recorded at least ten times. V gene TRBV27 combines with J gene TRBJ2-5; D tentatively fits TRBD1 or TRBD2 (5 bases each). This CDR3 is 16 amino acids long. The V end lost 2 bases, the J end lost 5 bases, and 18 bases lay between the germline ends. Germline-derived CDR1 and CDR2 are MNHEY and SMNVEV (reference sequence). CDR3 sequence (DNA): TGTGCCAGCAGTTTAGAGGGACCCTCCCACACGGAGACCCAGTACTTC. This translates into CASSLEGPSHTETQYF.

This clonotype was detected many times. This chain uses TRBV3-1 with TRBJ1-2; unclear D gene. CDR3 length: 12 residues. Looked up from germline, CDR1 is LGHDT and CDR2 is YNNKEL (reference sequence). V lost 2 bases to trimming and J lost 7 bases, with 8 bases between them. The DNA for the CDR3 is TGTGCCAGCAGCCAACTTTCCGGTGGCTACACCTTC. Protein product: CASSQLSGGYTF. Looking up the rest from reference TRBV3-1 and TRBJ1-2 gives the full variable domain: DTAVSQTPKYLVTQMGNDKSIKCEQNLGHDTMYWYKQDSKKFLKIMFSYNNKELIINETVPNRFSPKSPDKAHLNLHINSLELGDSAVYFCASSQLSGGYTFGSGTRLTVV.

There are many counts of this clonotype. The gene calls are TRBV12-3 or TRBV12-4 and TRBJ2-2; 7 bases agree with TRBD2. The CDR3 contains 18 residues. V lost 5 bases, J lost 3 bases, and 15 bases stayed unmatched. CDR3 coding DNA: TGTGCCAGCAGTCTAGACCTTAGACGACGGGGGGACACCGGGGAGCTGTTTTTT. Residues: CASSLDLRRRGDTGELFF.